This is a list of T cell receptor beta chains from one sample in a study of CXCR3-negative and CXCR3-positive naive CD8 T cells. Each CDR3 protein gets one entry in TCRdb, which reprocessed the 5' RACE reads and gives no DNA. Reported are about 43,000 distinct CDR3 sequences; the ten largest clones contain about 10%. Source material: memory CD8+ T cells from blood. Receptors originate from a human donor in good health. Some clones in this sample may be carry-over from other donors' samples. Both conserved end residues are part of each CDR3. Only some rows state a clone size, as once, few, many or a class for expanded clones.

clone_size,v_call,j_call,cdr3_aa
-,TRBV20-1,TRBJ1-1,CSPRDLNTEAFF
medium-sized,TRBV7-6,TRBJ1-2,CASSLDLQGVVDGYTF
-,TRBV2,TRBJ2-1,CASPGLAGGVEQFF
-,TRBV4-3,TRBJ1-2,CASSQTGVTQYYGYTF
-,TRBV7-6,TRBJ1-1,CASSYEVGTEAFF
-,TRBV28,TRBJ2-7,CASSPPYSSYEQYF
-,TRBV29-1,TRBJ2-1,CSAEGQGPNEQFF
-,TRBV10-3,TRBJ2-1,CAISESETGGHFF
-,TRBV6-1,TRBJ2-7,CASSEEPSGGSSYEQYF
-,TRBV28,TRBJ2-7,CASSLSPGQESIEQYF
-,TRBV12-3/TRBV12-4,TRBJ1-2,CASSLNTHYGYTF
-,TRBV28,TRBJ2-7,CASTSSGSREQYF
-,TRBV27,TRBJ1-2,CASSKLQGAEGYGYTF
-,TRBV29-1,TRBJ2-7,CSVVGLAGVGEQYF
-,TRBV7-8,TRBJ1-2,CASSYKQGVAYGYTF
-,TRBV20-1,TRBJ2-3,CSARHRLAADTQYF
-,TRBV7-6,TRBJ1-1,CASSLGGQGAWTEAFF
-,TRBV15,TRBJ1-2,CATSRDRTGGEGYTF
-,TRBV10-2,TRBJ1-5,CASSESPGNSNQPQHF
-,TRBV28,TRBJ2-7,CASRLEGTYEQYF
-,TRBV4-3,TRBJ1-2,CASSQAWGANYGYTF
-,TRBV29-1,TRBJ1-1,CSGGGAGVTEAFF
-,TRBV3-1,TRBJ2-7,CASSQDSGLVNEQYF
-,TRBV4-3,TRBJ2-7,CASSQGFSYEQYF
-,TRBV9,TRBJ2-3,CASSIEQGARKDTQYF
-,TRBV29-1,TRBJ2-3,CSVAGSDTQYF
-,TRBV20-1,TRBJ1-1,CSAPGLRTPEAFF
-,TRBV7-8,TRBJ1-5,CASSSAMTGDQPQHF
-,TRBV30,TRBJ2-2,CAWSPGTALAGELFF
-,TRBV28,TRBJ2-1,CASKERSSYNEQFF
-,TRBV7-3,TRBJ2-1,CASSSGLAGGNEQFF
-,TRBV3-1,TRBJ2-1,CASSHSAGGPREQFF
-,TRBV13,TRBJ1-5,CASSLNSSPNQPQHF
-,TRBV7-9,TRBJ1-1,CASSLKPLPEAFF
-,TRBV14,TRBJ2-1,CASGLAGVGEQFF
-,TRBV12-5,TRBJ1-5,CASGLLLNQPQHF
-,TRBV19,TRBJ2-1,CASSIYRDAYNEQFF
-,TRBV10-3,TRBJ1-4,CAISESGRDEKLFF
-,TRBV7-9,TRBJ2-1,CASSLVVVGAYNEQFF
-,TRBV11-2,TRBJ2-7,CASSYGAVSLDEQYF
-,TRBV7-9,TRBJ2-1,CASSLSGGGIVNEQFF